This TCR beta chain is drawn from a study of immune characterization of retroperitoneal liposarcoma. Each CDR3 protein gets one entry after TCRdb re-called the PCR reads with MiXCR. The table includes approximately 11,000 distinct CDR3 sequences, approximately 50% detected once. The CDR3 runs 12 residues. Germline CDR1 reads MNHNS; CDR2 reads SASEGT. V was clipped by 6 bases and J by 13 bases, with 16 bases between them. This receptor was obtained from a female donor with retroperitoneal liposarcoma. Sequencing input: tumor tissue. The V gene is TRBV6-1, the J gene TRBJ2-4; unclear D gene. The CDR3 region is CASSDLQAEQYF. CDR3 coding DNA: TGTGCCAGCAGCGACCTCCAGGCTGAGCAGTACTTC.